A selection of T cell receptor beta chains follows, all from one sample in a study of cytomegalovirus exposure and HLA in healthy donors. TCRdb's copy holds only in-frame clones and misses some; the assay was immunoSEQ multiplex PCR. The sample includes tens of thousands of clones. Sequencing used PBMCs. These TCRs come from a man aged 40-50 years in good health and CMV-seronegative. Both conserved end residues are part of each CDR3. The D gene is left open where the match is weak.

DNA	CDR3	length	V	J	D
TGCGCCAGCAGCTTGGCGGGACTAGCGGGGGGGCAAGAGACCCAGTACTTC	CASSLAGLAGGQETQYF	17	TRBV5-1	TRBJ2-5	TRBD2
TGTGCCAGCTCACCAGAGGGGGATCAGCCCCAGCATTTT	CASSPEGDQPQHF	13	TRBV18	TRBJ1-5	.
TGTGCCAGCACTGCCAGGGGCCGAGGAGAGACCCAGTACTTC	CASTARGRGETQYF	14	TRBV6-1	TRBJ2-5	.
TGTGCCAGCAGCTTGGTAACAGCAGGGGATGAGCAGTTCTTC	CASSLVTAGDEQFF	14	TRBV5-5	TRBJ2-1	.
TGTGCCAGCAGCTTGGGACAGGATTCCTATGGCTACACCTTC	CASSLGQDSYGYTF	14	TRBV7-9	TRBJ1-2	TRBD1
TGTGCCAGCAGTCCAACGGGACTAGCGGGGTCTGAGCAGTTCTTC	CASSPTGLAGSEQFF	15	TRBV27	TRBJ2-1	TRBD2
TGTGCCATCAGTGAGACTCTCCAACCAGACAGGGTTAGGGGTGGCTACACCTTC	CAISETLQPDRVRGGYTF	18	TRBV10-3	TRBJ1-2	TRBD1
TGCGCCAGCAGTGAGGGACAACGAGGTGAAAAACTGTTTTTT	CASSEGQRGEKLFF	14	TRBV10-2	TRBJ1-4	.
TGTGCCAGCAACTTCCCGGGGGGGGAGCAGTTCTTC	CASNFPGGEQFF	12	TRBV9	TRBJ2-1	TRBD2
TGTGCCAGCAGCCTGTTGTCTAGGGGGAACACTGAAGCTTTCTTT	CASSLLSRGNTEAFF	15	TRBV11-1	TRBJ1-1	.
TGTGCCAGCAGCCAAGACAGGGGTAATTCACCCCTCCACTTT	CASSQDRGNSPLHF	14	TRBV4-2	TRBJ1-6	.
TGTGCCAGCAGCCAAGGGGGACCTTGGGAGGACACTGAAGCTTTCTTT	CASSQGGPWEDTEAFF	16	TRBV14	TRBJ1-1	.
TGCGCCAGCAGCTTCCGGACAGGGGGCCTCGAGCAGTACTTC	CASSFRTGGLEQYF	14	TRBV5-1	TRBJ2-7	TRBD1
TGTGCCAGCACACCTGAGGGCGGCTTCTCCTACGAGCAGTACTTC	CASTPEGGFSYEQYF	15	TRBV28	TRBJ2-7	.
TGTGCCTGGAGTGTCGTGGGGCGGCCTTATGGCAATCAGCCCCAGCATTTT	CAWSVVGRPYGNQPQHF	17	TRBV30	TRBJ1-5	.
TGTGCCAGCAGCCCCGACAGGGGAACTAATGAAAAACTGTTTTTT	CASSPDRGTNEKLFF	15	TRBV7-9	TRBJ1-4	TRBD1
TGCGCCAGCAGTCGCCCCCCGGGGGGGGAAAGCGGGGGGGCCTACAATGAGCAGTTCTTC	CASSRPPGGESGGAYNEQFF	20	TRBV5-1	TRBJ2-1	TRBD2
TGTGCCAGCAGACTCCAGGGACAGTATAATTCACCCCTCCACTTT	CASRLQGQYNSPLHF	15	TRBV2	TRBJ1-6	TRBD1
TGCGCCAGCCTAGATGTGGGGGCTGCTAACTATGGCTACACCTTC	CASLDVGAANYGYTF	15	TRBV5-1	TRBJ1-2	.
TGCGCCAGCAGCCAATTGGACATGCTTGCCTACAATGAGCAGTTCTTC	CASSQLDMLAYNEQFF	16	TRBV4-1	TRBJ2-1	.
TGTGCCAGCAGCTTCCGGGGCACTGAAGCTTTCTTT	CASSFRGTEAFF	12	TRBV5-4	TRBJ1-1	.
TGTGCCAGCAGTCAGGACAATGAGCAGTTCTTC	CASSQDNEQFF	11	TRBV2	TRBJ2-1	.
TGTGCCAGCAGCCACAACTACGAGCAGTACTTC	CASSHNYEQYF	11	TRBV14	TRBJ2-7	.
TGTGCCAGCAGTTGGACTCCCTCCTACAATGAGCAGTTCTTC	CASSWTPSYNEQFF	14	TRBV6-6	TRBJ2-1	.
TGTGCCTGTAAGACAGGGCGGGGTACTGAAGCTTTCTTT	CACKTGRGTEAFF	13	TRBV30	TRBJ1-1	TRBD1
TGTGCCAGCAGAGGGGGACTAGTGGCTACCGGGGAGCTGTTTTTT	CASRGGLVATGELFF	15	TRBV11-2	TRBJ2-2	TRBD2
TGTGCCAGCTCCGGGACAGCTGTCAATGAGCAGTTCTTC	CASSGTAVNEQFF	13	TRBV2	TRBJ2-1	TRBD1
TGTGCCAGCAGCGCAAAAGCAGGGGGGAGCTCCTATAATTCACCCCTCCACTTT	CASSAKAGGSSYNSPLHF	18	TRBV2	TRBJ1-6	TRBD1
TGCGCCAGCAGTTCACCCCCAACCGGGACTAGCGGGGGGACATTCTACGAGCAGTACTTC	CASSSPPTGTSGGTFYEQYF	20	TRBV5-1	TRBJ2-7	TRBD2
TGCGCCAGCAGCCAAGAAGTGGCGGGGGCAGGCTCCTACGAGCAGTACTTC	CASSQEVAGAGSYEQYF	17	TRBV4-1	TRBJ2-7	.
TGTGCCAGCAGCTTGGGGGGACAGTTGTTCGACTATGGCTACACCTTC	CASSLGGQLFDYGYTF	16	TRBV5-8	TRBJ1-2	TRBD1
TGTGCCAGCAGCCCCGGGACAGGGGTCGCCGGGGAGCTGTTTTTT	CASSPGTGVAGELFF	15	TRBV25-1	TRBJ2-2	TRBD1
TGTGCCAGCAACACCGACGGACTAGCGGGGGGGGCGGAGACCCAGTACTTC	CASNTDGLAGGAETQYF	17	TRBV28	TRBJ2-5	TRBD2
TGTGCCAGCAGCTTGAGGGGGAGCCGTCCCCTCCACTTT	CASSLRGSRPLHF	13	TRBV5-4	TRBJ1-6	.
TGTGCCTGGACCAGGGGGGCAGATACGCAGTATTTT	CAWTRGADTQYF	12	TRBV30	TRBJ2-3	.
TGTGCCAGCAGCTTAGACCATTCTAACTATGGCTACACCTTC	CASSLDHSNYGYTF	14	TRBV11-2	TRBJ1-2	.
TGTGCCAGCAGTCCACTAGCGGGGGAGGGTCAAGAGACCCAGTACTTC	CASSPLAGEGQETQYF	16	TRBV28	TRBJ2-5	TRBD2